Listed here is a single T cell receptor beta chain. This entry is derived from a study of blood T cell repertoires in COVID-19. Authors' processing steps: Reference gene primer amplification gave estimated nucleated cell counts. Only in-frame clones appear in the TCRdb table, and some are missing; sequencing was by immunoSEQ multiplex PCR. The V and J calls and the clone size are those of that table, but D and trimming were determined from the DNA. The sample lists over 200,000 clones; about nine tenths were seen once. Across about two dozen US areas, participants ranged in age from about 18 to 89 years. Looked up from germline, CDR1 is SGHRS and CDR2 is YFSETQ. V shed 0 bases and J 4 bases; nucleotides not matched to a gene: 12. CDR3 length: 18 amino acids.

The sequence was obtained from a man aged 18 to 29 who had recovered from COVID-19. The gene calls are TRBV5-1 and TRBJ2-2, with TRBD2 identical over 7 bases. The sample taken for sequencing was PBMCs or T cells enriched from blood (not recorded which). The CDR3 sequence is CASSLAGPGGSSTGELFF. Written as DNA, the CDR3 is TGCGCCAGCAGCTTGGCGGGTCCCGGCGGGAGCAGCACCGGGGAGCTGTTTTTT.